This T cell receptor (beta chain) appears in the sequencing data of a study of T cell repertoires in cytomegalovirus infection. Study-wide results and caveats: CMV-specific TCR beta clonotypes restricted by HLA-C dominated the ex vivo response.

Each CDR3 protein gets one entry after TCRdb re-called the reads with MiXCR. The top ten hold approximately 10% of the sample, which has approximately 490,000 distinct CDR3 sequences, about 11% seen once. The V segment lost 3 bases and the J segment 6 bases; nucleotides outside the gene matches: 7. Germline values: CDR1 SGHVS, CDR2 FQNEAQ. This CDR3 has 14 amino acids. This clonotype was found many times. The target antigen is unknown. Source material: PBMCs. The gene calls are TRBV7-8 and TRBJ2-7, with TRBD1 matching over 8 bases. This TCR was recovered from a human donor in good health (CMV status not recorded). Some clones in this sample may be carry-over from other donors' samples. The CDR3 loop reads CASSFRTGKVEQYF. As DNA, the CDR3 is TGTGCCAGCAGCTTTAGGACAGGGAAGGTCGAGCAGTACTTC. The variable domain in full, completed from reference TRBV7-8 and TRBJ2-7, reads GAGVSQSPRYKVAKRGQDVALRCDPISGHVSLFWYQQALGQGPEFLTYFQNEAQLDKSGLPSDRFFAERPEGSVSTLKIQRTQQEDSAVYLCASSFRTGKVEQYFGPGTRLTVT.